These 21 T cell receptor beta chains share one sample of origin, sequenced in a study of regulatory T cells in long-lasting Graves disease. Time point of the sample: persistent/refractory GD, antithyroid drugs over 5 years with positive TRAb. RNA from PBMCs was the source of the TCR library. Both iRepertoire HTBI primers and Arm-PCR of CDR3 regions were used to build the TCR beta libraries. TCRdb re-derived calls from the multiplex PCR reads in MiXCR, one entry per CDR3 protein. The sample holds nearly 350,000 distinct CDR3 sequences, about 20% seen once. Source: peripheral blood mononuclear cells (PBMCs), taken when the disease was refractory, from a patient treated with antithyroid drugs. Receptors originate from a female donor with Graves disease.

Only a few counts were recorded for this clonotype. The J gene is TRBJ2-3, the V gene TRBV28, with no clear D. Germline V lookup: CDR1 MDHEN, CDR2 SYDVKM. This CDR3 is 13 amino acids long. The ends were cut back, 4 bases at V and 8 bases at J, with 13 bases in the middle. This chain's CDR3 is CASSSPSSGTQYF. CDR3 coding DNA: TGTGCCAGCAGTTCGCCGTCTTCGGGTACGCAGTATTTT.

Ten or more counts support this clonotype. This chain links TRBV6-1 with TRBJ1-2; tentatively, D is TRBD1 (5 bases). Germline V gene sequence: CDR1 MNHNS, CDR2 SASEGT. V dropped 8 bases and J dropped 4 bases, with 8 bases sitting between them. The CDR3 is made up of 11 amino acids. CDR3 sequence (DNA): TGTGCCAGCCGGGACCTCTATGGCTACACCTTC. Protein: CASRDLYGYTF.

This clonotype showed up just a few times. The chain combines TRBV15 with TRBJ2-5; D perhaps matches TRBD2 (5 bases). Deletions cut 5 bases from V and 6 bases from J, with 19 bases between. This CDR3 contains 15 residues. The V gene's germline CDR1 is LNHNV and CDR2 YYDKDF (reference sequence). This CDR3 is CATSSRLLPIQTQYF. The CDR3, as DNA: TGTGCCACCAGCTCAAGACTACTTCCCATCCAGACCCAGTACTTC. Full variable domain (outside the CDR3, taken from reference TRBV15 and TRBJ2-5): DAMVIQNPRYQVTQFGKPVTLSCSQTLNHNVMYWYQQKSSQAPKLLFHYYDKDFNNEADTPDNFQSRRPNTSFCFLDIRSPGLGDTAMYLCATSSRLLPIQTQYFGPGTRLLVL.

The rearrangement joins TRBV7-9 to TRBJ2-7; 11 nucleotides align to TRBD2. V shed 5 bases and J 2 bases; nucleotides not matched to a gene: 5. The CDR3 runs to 15 residues. Germline V gives CDR1 SEHNR, CDR2 FQNEAQ (reference sequence). CDR3 nucleotide sequence: TGTGCCAGCAGCCGCGGACTAGCGGGCACCTACGAGCAGTACTTC. It encodes CASSRGLAGTYEQYF.

This clonotype was picked up many times. This CDR3 reads CASSLVVEVGTLHF. CDR3 nucleotides: TGTGCCAGCAGCTTAGTGGTGGAAGTGGGGACCCTCCACTTT. The chain uses TRBV7-8 and TRBJ1-6, with D unresolved. Trimming pared 1 base from V and 14 bases from J, leaving 15 bases between. Per the germline V gene, CDR1 is SGHVS and CDR2 is FQNEAQ. CDR3 length equals 14 residues.

This clonotype was detected many times. J is TRBJ1-6 and V is TRBV12-3 or TRBV12-4; D unresolved. Trimming removed 3 bases at V and 6 bases at J, with 9 bases between. The CDR3 runs to 14 residues. This chain's CDR3 is CASSFGEGNSPLHF. Here the CDR3 DNA reads TGTGCCAGCAGTTTCGGGGAGGGTAATTCACCCCTCCACTTT.

This clonotype is a singleton in its sample. Because the CDR3 is missing its conserved closing phenylalanine or tryptophan, this is likely a read error. The chain joins TRBV19 to TRBJ2-7, with 7 positions matching TRBD2. CDR3 size: 15 residues. The germline CDR1 and CDR2 sequences are LNHDA and SQIVND (reference sequence). Trimming at V came to 3 bases and at J to 4 bases, leaving 9 bases not matched to a gene. The DNA for the CDR3 is TGTGCCAGTAGTATCTCGGCGGGAGCGTTGTACGAGCAGTACTCC. Protein product: CASSISAGALYEQYS.

The chain combines TRBV15 with TRBJ1-6; D unresolved. Deletions cut 1 base from V and 10 bases from J, with 11 bases between. CDR3 length: 14 amino acids. CDR1 LNHNV and CDR2 YYDKDF come from the germline V gene (reference sequence). CDR3 amino acids: CATSRVDLKSPLHF. The CDR3 nucleotides read TGTGCCACCAGCAGAGTAGACCTAAAATCACCCCTCCACTTT.

The V and J genes are TRBV10-3 and TRBJ1-5, with TRBD1 matching 7 bases. The germline V gene has CDR1 ENHRY and CDR2 SYGVKD. The CDR3 extends over 15 amino acids. After removal of 4 bases from V and 8 bases from J, the junction contained 11 bases not matched to a gene. In DNA form, the CDR3 reads TGTGCCATCAGTGGGGCAGGGGGTGAGTCGGAGCCCCAGCATTTT. It encodes CAISGAGGESEPQHF.

CDR3 coding DNA: TGCGCCAGCAGCTACGGGGACAGGGTCCCTAATGAAAAACTGTTTTTT. Residues: CASSYGDRVPNEKLFF. The gene calls are TRBV5-1 and TRBJ1-4, with 9 bases aligning to TRBD1. Losses at the gene ends were 3 bases for V and 3 bases for J; bases not matched to a gene: 6. Looked up from germline, CDR1 is SGHRS and CDR2 is YFSETQ. This CDR3 has 16 residues.

This clonotype has more than one count but fewer than ten. The rearrangement uses TRBV18 and TRBJ2-2; TRBD2 matches 8 bases. V was clipped by 1 base and J by 10 bases; unmatched bases: 11. The CDR3 is made up of 16 amino acids. Germline V gene lookup returns CDR1 KGHSH and CDR2 LQKENI. The DNA of the CDR3 is TGTGCCAGCTCACCACGCGAGACGGGGGGGAGAGTGGAGCTGTTTTTT. This gives the protein CASSPRETGGRVELFF.

This clonotype was detected many times. The rearrangement links TRBV2 to TRBJ2-5, with D perhaps matching TRBD1 or TRBD2 (5 bases each). Germline-derived CDR1 and CDR2 are SNHLY and FYNNEI. The CDR3 contains 13 residues. The V end was cut by 4 bases, the J end by 5 bases, with 11 bases between. CDR3 sequence reads: CASSVGREETQYF. The CDR3 DNA reads as TGTGCCAGCAGTGTGGGCAGGGAGGAGACCCAGTACTTC.

Concerning this clonotype: This sequence may be a read error, since a much larger clone differs from it by one base. The CDR3 carries no conserved terminal phenylalanine or tryptophan, so it likely arises from a read error. J is TRBJ1-1 and V is TRBV12-3 or TRBV12-4, with D perhaps matching TRBD1 (6 bases). V dropped 10 bases and J dropped 0 bases, with 18 bases sitting between them. There are 15 residues in the CDR3. CDR3 DNA sequence: TGTGCCACCCTTAAGCAGGGGTTCATGAACACTGAAGCTTTCTGT. Its translation: CATLKQGFMNTEAFC.

This clonotype was found many times. This rearrangement joins TRBV11-2 to TRBJ1-1; D is undetermined. Trimming shortened V by 6 bases and J by 5 bases, and 10 bases separated the two germline ends. The CDR3 is 12 residues long. Per germline, CDR1 SGHAT and CDR2 FQNNGV. The CDR3 spells CASRGMGTEAFF. The CDR3 bases are TGTGCCAGCAGGGGCATGGGGACTGAAGCTTTCTTT. Based on the CDR3 plus reference TRBV11-2 and TRBJ1-1, the full variable domain is EAGVAQSPRYKIIEKRQSVAFWCNPISGHATLYWYQQILGQGPKLLIQFQNNGVVDDSQLPKDRFSAERLKGVDSTLKIQPAKLEDSAVYLCASRGMGTEAFFGQGTRLTVV.

V is TRBV2 and J is TRBJ2-3, with TRBD2 matching 11 bases. The CDR3 runs 16 residues. Germline V gene data show CDR1 as SNHLY and CDR2 as FYNNEI. J gave up 2 bases and V 6 bases, and 7 bases lay outside the gene matches. DNA of the CDR3: TGTGCCAGCAGAACTAGCGGGGGCCTCCACACAGATACGCAGTATTTT. Translation gives CASRTSGGLHTDTQYF.

Concerning this clonotype itself: This may stem from a read error, because a much larger clone lies one nucleotide away. This chain connects TRBV10-3 to TRBJ1-6, with D possibly matching TRBD1 (5 bases). The germline V gene has CDR1 ENHRY and CDR2 SYGVKD. Trimming shortened V by 5 bases and J by 8 bases, and 19 bases separated the two germline ends. CDR3 length equals 16 residues. CDR3 protein: CAISQSRGYVDSPLHF. CDR3 nucleotides: TGTGCCATCAGTCAATCCCGGGGGTACGTGGATTCACCCCTCCACTTT.

The rearrangement uses TRBV25-1 and TRBJ2-1; D might be TRBD2 (6 bases). Germline V CDR1 and CDR2: MGHDK, SYGVNS. Trimming stripped 6 bases from V and 7 bases from J, with 16 bases between. The CDR3 totals 14 residues. CDR3 sequence (DNA): TGTGCCAGCAGCAAGCGGGCCGGGTTAAATGAGCAGTTCTTC. This sequence encodes CASSKRAGLNEQFF.

This clonotype occurred many times. The chain combines TRBV6-1 with TRBJ1-4; D gene ambiguous. This CDR3 comprises 14 residues. Germline V gene lookup returns CDR1 MNHNS and CDR2 SASEGT. Trimming took off 5 bases at V and 10 bases at J, with 17 bases between the two ends. The CDR3 DNA reads TGTGCCAGCAGTCAGAGCCCCCGTGGCGGAAAACTGTTTTTT. Translation gives CASSQSPRGGKLFF.

The rearrangement links TRBV6-2 or TRBV6-3 to TRBJ2-2; D ambiguous. The CDR3 length is 12 residues. The V gene lost 8 bases and the J gene lost 8 bases, with 12 bases spanning the gap. Germline values: CDR1 MNHEY, CDR2 SVGEGT. CDR3 in amino acids: CASGRNRGELFF. In nucleotides, the CDR3 is TGTGCCAGCGGTCGAAATAGAGGGGAGCTGTTTTTT.

The rearrangement links TRBV3-1 to TRBJ2-2; TRBD2 aligns across 11 bases. Trimming at V came to 6 bases and at J to 4 bases, leaving 7 bases not matched to a gene. This CDR3 spans 16 amino acids. Germline-derived CDR1 and CDR2 are LGHDT and YNNKEL (reference sequence). The CDR3 DNA is TGTGCCAGCAGTCCTTTAGCGGGGGGGCTCACCGGGGAGCTGTTTTTT. Amino acids: CASSPLAGGLTGELFF.

As regards this clonotype: This CDR3 is missing its conserved last phenylalanine or tryptophan, likely due to a read error. It is unclear where the CDR3 begins or ends on the DNA, so no DNA is shown, and the CDR3 is as TCRdb lists it. The genes are TRBV20-1 and TRBJ2-7; the DNA was not used to check the table's D call, TRBD2. Germline V lookup: CDR1 DFQATT, CDR2 SNEGSKA (reference sequence). The CDR3 region is 11 residues in length, termini included. Here the CDR3 reads CSARDRTSGYL.